This T cell receptor beta chain was found in a study of cytotoxic CD8 clonotypes in ibrutinib-treated CLL. As for the study in general: Patient counts were around 10 relapsed/refractory, under 16 treatment-naive and about 17 IGHV unmutated.

Clones were sequenced by immunoSEQ multiplex PCR, and TCRdb holds only the in-frame ones, with some missing. The sample contains 300,000 to 400,000 clones, about 61% of which appear only once. Regarding this clone: The antigen is not known.

General observations from the study: T-cell clonality at baseline went above that of age-matched healthy donors and rose and fell with circulating CD8+ T-cell counts.

The V gene end was trimmed by 4 bases and the J gene end by 7 bases; junction bases not matched to a gene: 8. The length of the CDR3 is 14 residues. CDR1 and CDR2 (germline): SGHNT, YYREEE (reference sequence). Sequencing was performed on PBMCs, taken after 36 months of ibrutinib treatment. This clonotype originated in a human donor with chronic lymphocytic leukemia. The chain is built from TRBV5-4 and TRBJ1-1; 9 bases agree with TRBD1. The CDR3 nucleotides read TGTGCCAGCAGCACCGGGACAGGGCCCCGTGAAGCTTTCTTT. Protein sequence: CASSTGTGPREAFF.